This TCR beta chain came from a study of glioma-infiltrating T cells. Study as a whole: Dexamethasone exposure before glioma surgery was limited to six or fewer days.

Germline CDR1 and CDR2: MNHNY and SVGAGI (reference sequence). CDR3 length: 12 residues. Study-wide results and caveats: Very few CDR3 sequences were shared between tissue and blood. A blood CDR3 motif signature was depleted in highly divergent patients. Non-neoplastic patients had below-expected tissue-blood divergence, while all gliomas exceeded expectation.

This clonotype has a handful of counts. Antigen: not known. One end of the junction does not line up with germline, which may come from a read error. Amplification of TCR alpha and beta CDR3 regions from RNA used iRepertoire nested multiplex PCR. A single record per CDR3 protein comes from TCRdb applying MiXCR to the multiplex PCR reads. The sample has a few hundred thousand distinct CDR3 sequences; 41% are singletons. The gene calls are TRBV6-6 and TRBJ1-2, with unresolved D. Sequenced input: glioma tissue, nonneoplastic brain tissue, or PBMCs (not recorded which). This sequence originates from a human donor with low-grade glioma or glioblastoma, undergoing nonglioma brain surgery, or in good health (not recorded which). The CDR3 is CASSHSGDGYTF. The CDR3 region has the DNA TGTGCCAGCAGTCACTCCGGGGATGGCTACACCTTC.